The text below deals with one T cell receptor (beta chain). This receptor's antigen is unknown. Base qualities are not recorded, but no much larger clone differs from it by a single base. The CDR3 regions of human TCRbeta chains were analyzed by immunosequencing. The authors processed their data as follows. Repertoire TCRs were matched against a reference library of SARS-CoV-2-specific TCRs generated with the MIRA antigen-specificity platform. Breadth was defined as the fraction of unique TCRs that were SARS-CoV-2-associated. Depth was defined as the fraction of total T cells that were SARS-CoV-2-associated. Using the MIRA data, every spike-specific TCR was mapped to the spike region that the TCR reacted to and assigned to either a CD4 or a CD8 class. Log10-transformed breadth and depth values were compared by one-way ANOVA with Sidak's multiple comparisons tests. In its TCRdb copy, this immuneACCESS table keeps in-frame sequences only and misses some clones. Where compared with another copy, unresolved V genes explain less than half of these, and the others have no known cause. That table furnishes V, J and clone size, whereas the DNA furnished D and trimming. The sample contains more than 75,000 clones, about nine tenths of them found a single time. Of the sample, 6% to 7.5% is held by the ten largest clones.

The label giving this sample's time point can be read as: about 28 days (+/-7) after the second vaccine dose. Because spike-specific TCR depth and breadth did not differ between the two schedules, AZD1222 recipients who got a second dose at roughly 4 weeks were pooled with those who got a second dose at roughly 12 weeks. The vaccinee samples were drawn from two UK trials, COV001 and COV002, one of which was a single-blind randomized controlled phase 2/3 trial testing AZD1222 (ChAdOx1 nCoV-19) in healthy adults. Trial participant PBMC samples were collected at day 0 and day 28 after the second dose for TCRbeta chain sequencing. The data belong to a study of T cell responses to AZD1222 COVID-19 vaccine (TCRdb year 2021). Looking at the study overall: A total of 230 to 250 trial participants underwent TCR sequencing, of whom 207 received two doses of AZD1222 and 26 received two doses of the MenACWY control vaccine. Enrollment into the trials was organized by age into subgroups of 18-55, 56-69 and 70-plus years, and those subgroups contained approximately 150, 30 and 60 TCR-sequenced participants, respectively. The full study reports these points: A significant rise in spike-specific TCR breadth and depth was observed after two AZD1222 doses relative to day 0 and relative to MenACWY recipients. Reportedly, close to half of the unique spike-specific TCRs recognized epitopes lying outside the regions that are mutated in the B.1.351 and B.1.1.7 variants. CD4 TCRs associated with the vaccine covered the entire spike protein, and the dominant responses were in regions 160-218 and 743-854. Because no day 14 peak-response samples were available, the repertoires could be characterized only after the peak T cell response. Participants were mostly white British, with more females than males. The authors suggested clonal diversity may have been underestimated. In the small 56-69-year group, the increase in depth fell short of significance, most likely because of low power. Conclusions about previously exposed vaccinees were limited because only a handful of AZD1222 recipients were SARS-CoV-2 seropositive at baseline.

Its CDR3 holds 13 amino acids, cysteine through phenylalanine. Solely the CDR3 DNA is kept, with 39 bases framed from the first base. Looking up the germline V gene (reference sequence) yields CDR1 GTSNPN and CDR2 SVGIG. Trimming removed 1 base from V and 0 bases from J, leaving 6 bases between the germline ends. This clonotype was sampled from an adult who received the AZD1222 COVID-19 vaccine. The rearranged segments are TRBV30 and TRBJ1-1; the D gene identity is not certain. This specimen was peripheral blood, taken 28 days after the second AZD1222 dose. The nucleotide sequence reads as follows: TGTGCCTGGAGTGCTCAGGTGAACACTGAAGCTTTCTTT. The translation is CAWSAQVNTEAFF.